What follows are 27 T cell receptor beta chains derived from one specimen sequenced in a study of vaccination and CD4 T cells after COVID-19. The Oncomine TCR Beta short-read assay sequenced DNA from cultured CD4+ T cells. One entry per CDR3 protein results from TCRdb running MiXCR on the PCR reads. The data contain 10,000 or so distinct CDR3 sequences, 45% to 55% of them singletons. Treatment reported: roughly 11-day PBMC culture with coronavirus spike peptide pools or control peptides (ViraFEST assay). Their antigens remain unidentified. Sequences were obtained from CD4+ T cells from blood, cultured in vitro. The receptor set was obtained from a human donor who had recovered from COVID-19.

This clonotype was counted a few times. As DNA, the CDR3 is TGTGCCAGCGCAGGGCGGGCCTATGGCTACACCTTC. This codes for CASAGRAYGYTF. V is TRBV11-2 and J is TRBJ1-2, with D tentatively TRBD1 (5 bases). Between the trimmed V and J ends, which lost 8 bases and 4 bases, there was a span of 11 bases. The CDR3 is 12 residues long. Germline CDR1 SGHAT, CDR2 FQNNGV.

The chain joins TRBV12-3 or TRBV12-4 to TRBJ2-2; tentatively, D is TRBD1 (6 bases). The V end was cut by 6 bases, the J end by 1 base, with 9 bases between. The CDR3 loop spans 14 amino acids. The CDR3 loop reads CASSRGQNTGELFF. CDR3 coding DNA: TGTGCCAGCAGCCGGGGACAGAACACCGGGGAGCTGTTTTTT.

A few counts support this clonotype. V gene TRBV6-1 combines with J gene TRBJ1-1, with a possible D match to TRBD1 (5 bases). V was pared by 6 bases and J by 2 bases, with 7 bases between. Germline lookup yields CDR1 MNHNS and CDR2 SASEGT. The CDR3 covers 12 residues. CDR3 nucleotide sequence: TGTGCCAGCAGGAGGGGTAACACTGAAGCTTTCTTT. The encoded protein is CASRRGNTEAFF.

The CDR3 sequence: CASSEAMRETQYF. The CDR3 coding sequence is TGTGCCAGCAGTGAAGCGATGAGGGAGACCCAGTACTTC. The chain joins TRBV6-1 to TRBJ2-5; D is unresolved. The CDR3 totals 13 residues. Trimming took 0 bases from V and 5 from J, leaving 7 bases between them. Germline assignment: CDR1 MNHNS and CDR2 SASEGT.

This chain links TRBV11-2 with TRBJ1-6; D is undetermined. This CDR3 spans 17 amino acids. Germline V gene data show CDR1 as SGHAT and CDR2 as FQNNGV. Deletions cut 1 base from V and 0 bases from J, with 10 bases between. CDR3 bases: TGTGCCAGCAGCTTAGTTGGATTCGGCTCCTATAATTCACCCCTCCACTTT. This codes for CASSLVGFGSYNSPLHF. The variable domain in full, with the rest retrieved from reference TRBV11-2 and TRBJ1-6, is EAGVAQSPRYKIIEKRQSVAFWCNPISGHATLYWYQQILGQGPKLLIQFQNNGVVDDSQLPKDRFSAERLKGVDSTLKIQPAKLEDSAVYLCASSLVGFGSYNSPLHFGNGTRLTVT.

This clonotype was seen a few times. This chain uses TRBV5-4 with TRBJ1-1; 9 bases match TRBD1. J lost 11 bases, V lost 0 bases, and 5 bases had no gene match. This CDR3 spans 13 amino acids. The germline V gene has CDR1 SGHNT and CDR2 YYREEE (reference sequence). This chain's CDR3 is CASSLEDRGYAFF. In nucleotides, the CDR3 is TGTGCCAGCAGCTTGGAGGACAGGGGTTATGCTTTCTTT.

This chain joins TRBV12-3 or TRBV12-4 and TRBJ1-5, with a possible D match to TRBD1 (5 bases). CDR3 length: 12 residues. V was trimmed by 5 bases and J by 6 bases, leaving 8 bases between them. The CDR3 sequence: CASSRGVQPQHF. DNA for the CDR3: TGTGCCAGCAGTCGAGGGGTTCAGCCCCAGCATTTT.

This chain joins TRBV6-2 or TRBV6-3 and TRBJ1-3, with D uncertain. Trimming removed 7 bases from V and 3 bases from J, with 19 bases in between. Germline V gene data show CDR1 as MNHEY and CDR2 as SVGEGT. The CDR3 length is 16 residues. CDR3 nucleotide sequence: TGTGCCAGCACCCAGGTCGAGAGATTAAGTGGAAACACCATATATTTT. This codes for CASTQVERLSGNTIYF.

This clonotype was recorded a few times. The chain combines TRBV19 with TRBJ1-3; D not resolved. Trimming took off 5 bases at V and 1 base at J, with 0 bases between the two ends. From germline, CDR1 is LNHDA and CDR2 SQIVND (reference sequence). The CDR3 is 11 amino acids. The CDR3 loop reads CASSSGNTIYF. CDR3 nucleotide sequence: TGTGCCAGTAGTTCTGGAAACACCATATATTTT.

The chain carries TRBV5-4 and TRBJ1-1; no definite D call. The CDR3 covers 14 residues. The V and J ends lost 6 bases and 3 bases respectively, with 15 bases between them. Germline V gene data show CDR1 as SGHNT and CDR2 as YYREEE (reference sequence). The DNA of the CDR3 is TGTGCCAGCATGCCCGAAAGAAGGGACACTGAAGCTTTCTTT. It translates to CASMPERRDTEAFF.

This clonotype was found a few times. The J gene is TRBJ2-3, the V gene TRBV15; a weak D match, TRBD1 (6 bases). The germline V gene encodes CDR1 LNHNV and CDR2 YYDKDF (reference sequence). CDR3 length equals 14 residues. The V end was cut by 6 bases, the J end by 0 bases, with 10 bases between. DNA of the CDR3: TGTGCCACCAGGCTGGGGGCTAGCACAGATACGCAGTATTTT. This encodes CATRLGASTDTQYF.

V is TRBV20-1 and J is TRBJ1-5; 10 nucleotides align to TRBD1. Germline CDR1 reads DFQATT; CDR2 reads SNEGSKA (reference sequence). CDR3 length: 13 amino acids. Trimming cost V 7 bases and J 2 bases; bases outside gene matches: 2. The CDR3 here is CSGQGAGNQPQHF. As DNA, the CDR3 is TGCAGTGGACAGGGGGCTGGCAATCAGCCCCAGCATTTT.

This chain uses TRBV6-1 with TRBJ1-2; no reliable D call. CDR1 and CDR2 from the germline V gene are MNHNS and SASEGT. The V end was cut by 6 bases, the J end by 4 bases, with 12 bases between. This CDR3 contains 13 residues. CDR3: CASRGGRSYGYTF. CDR3 bases: TGTGCCAGCAGGGGAGGCAGGAGCTATGGCTACACCTTC.

This clonotype showed up just a few times. The CDR3 bases are TGCGCCAGCAGCACCCGGGACAGCACCACAGATACGCAGTATTTT. It translates to CASSTRDSTTDTQYF. The chain employs TRBV5-1 and TRBJ2-3, with TRBD1 matching over 7 bases. J lost 2 bases, V lost 4 bases, and 7 bases had no gene match. Germline CDR1 is SGHRS and CDR2 is YFSETQ. This CDR3 region has 15 residues.

This clonotype was counted a few times. The rearrangement uses TRBV7-2 and TRBJ1-2; the D is unclear. This CDR3 contains 13 residues. The germline V gene has CDR1 SGHTA and CDR2 FQGNSA. V lost 0 bases and J 1 base, leaving 3 bases between the germline ends. The CDR3 bases are TGTGCCAGCAGCTTAGCGAGTAACTATGGCTACACCTTC. Amino acids: CASSLASNYGYTF.

The chain is built from TRBV19 and TRBJ1-4, with 10 positions matching TRBD1. The CDR3 extends over 15 amino acids. CDR1 LNHDA and CDR2 SQIVND come from the germline V gene (reference sequence). With 1 base clipped from V and 7 bases from J, the junction kept 3 bases outside the gene matches. CDR3 in DNA: TGTGCCAGTAGTATAGGGACAGGGGGTGGTGAAAAACTGTTTTTT. As protein: CASSIGTGGGEKLFF.

This chain connects TRBV7-2 to TRBJ1-5; 10 nucleotides match TRBD1. Trimming took 3 bases from V and 7 from J; bases not matched to a gene: 3. The CDR3 has 14 residues. Germline V lookup: CDR1 SGHTA, CDR2 FQGNSA. Written as DNA, the CDR3 is TGTGCCAGCAGCTTGCCGGGACAGGGGCAGCCCCAGCATTTT. This gives the protein CASSLPGQGQPQHF.

The rearrangement joins TRBV5-6 to TRBJ1-1; D is ambiguous. Germline V CDR1 and CDR2: SGHDT, YYEEEE. The CDR3 is made up of 14 amino acids. Between the trimmed V and J ends, which lost 0 bases and 5 bases, there was a span of 11 bases. CDR3 protein: CASSLEGGRTEAFF. CDR3 nucleotide sequence: TGTGCCAGCAGCTTGGAAGGCGGGAGGACTGAAGCTTTCTTT.

The count of this clonotype is one. The rearrangement uses TRBV6-4 and TRBJ2-6; no clear D gene. V was trimmed by 8 bases and J by 4 bases, leaving 12 bases between them. The CDR3 runs 14 residues. Germline CDR1 reads MRHNA; CDR2 reads SNTAGT. The CDR3 DNA follows: TGTGCCAGCCTTCAGAGGTGGGGGGCCAACGTCCTGACTTTC. Translating gives CASLQRWGANVLTF.

In DNA, the CDR3 is TGTGCCAGCAGTAGTCGGGGGGCCTCTGGGGCCAACGTCCTGACTTTC. Translated: CASSSRGASGANVLTF. The rearrangement uses TRBV6-2 or TRBV6-3 and TRBJ2-6; tentative D call: TRBD2 (7 bases). Germline loops: CDR1 MNHEY, CDR2 SVGEGT. The CDR3 loop spans 16 amino acids. V was clipped by 5 bases and J by 0 bases, with 11 bases between them.

The J gene is TRBJ2-5, the V gene TRBV5-1, with 9 bases aligning to TRBD1. Germline V gene sequence: CDR1 SGHRS, CDR2 YFSETQ. V trimming: 8 bases; J trimming: 2 bases; junction bases outside the gene matches: 4. The CDR3 covers 13 residues. As DNA, the CDR3 is TGCGCCAGTTCTGGACAGGGGCAAGAGACCCAGTACTTC. Translating it yields CASSGQGQETQYF.

The rearrangement uses TRBV11-3 and TRBJ1-6; 7 bases map to TRBD1. Trimming at V came to 5 bases and at J to 7 bases, leaving 8 bases not matched to a gene. Germline values: CDR1 SGHNT, CDR2 YENEEA. This CDR3 is 15 amino acids long. For the CDR3, the DNA is TGTGCCAGCAGCCCTCGGACAGGAGGGAATTCACCCCTCCACTTT. It encodes CASSPRTGGNSPLHF.

V and J are TRBV2 and TRBJ2-2; D perhaps matches TRBD2 (6 bases). This CDR3 has 18 residues. V was cut by 8 bases and J by 1 base, with 23 bases left in between. Germline CDR1 and CDR2: SNHLY and FYNNEI. CDR3 protein: CASRGSRGTEGNTGELFF. DNA for the CDR3: TGTGCCAGCCGGGGGTCAAGGGGAACCGAGGGGAACACCGGGGAGCTGTTTTTT. The full variable domain, its missing parts supplied by reference TRBV2 and TRBJ2-2, is EPEVTQTPSHQVTQMGQEVILRCVPISNHLYFYWYRQILGQKVEFLVSFYNNEISEKSEIFDDQFSVERPDGSNFTLKIRSTKLEDSAMYFCASRGSRGTEGNTGELFFGEGSRLTVL.

V and J are TRBV9 and TRBJ1-2, with D possibly being TRBD1 (5 bases). Germline CDR1 is SGDLS and CDR2 is YYNGEE. V was clipped by 3 bases and J by 5 bases, with 17 bases between them. The CDR3 loop spans 15 amino acids. CDR3 in DNA: TGTGCCAGCAGCGAGGCAGTGGGGACGAGTTATGGCTACACCTTC. This codes for CASSEAVGTSYGYTF.

The chain recombines TRBV7-9 with TRBJ1-2; D is undetermined. V gave up 2 bases and J gave up 5 bases, with 18 bases separating them. Germline lookup yields CDR1 SEHNR and CDR2 FQNEAQ (reference sequence). The CDR3 length is 16 residues. CDR3 coding DNA: TGTGCCAGCAGCTTAACTCCTCCTACTCGGCCTTATGGCTACACCTTC. Its translation: CASSLTPPTRPYGYTF.

The gene calls are TRBV5-4 and TRBJ1-2; 12 bases line up with TRBD1. Trimming cost V 4 bases and J 7 bases; bases outside gene matches: 8. The CDR3 is 15 amino acids. Germline CDR1 is SGHNT and CDR2 is YYREEE (reference sequence). The CDR3: CASSRDRGRPRGYTF. The CDR3, as DNA: TGTGCCAGCAGCAGGGACAGGGGGCGCCCCCGTGGCTACACCTTC.

In its sample, this clonotype was seen a few times. V is TRBV15 and J is TRBJ1-5; tentatively, D is TRBD1 (6 bases). Trimming left V 1 base short and J 5 bases short, with 18 bases between. The CDR3 covers 17 residues. CDR1 and CDR2 (germline): LNHNV, YYDKDF (reference sequence). This CDR3 reads CATSRGRDIGIYQPQHF. CDR3 sequence (DNA): TGTGCCACCAGCAGAGGTCGGGACATAGGGATTTATCAGCCCCAGCATTTT.